This T cell receptor (beta chain) was captured by sequencing in a study of early T cells in non-severe SARS-CoV-2 infection. Study-wide context: Sequencing of unsorted whole blood was done on bulk RNA, leaving chains unpaired.

By proportion, this clonotype is medium-sized. The antigen is undetermined. One end of the junction fails to match germline, which may point to a read error. Broader study findings: Missing private and CD4 specificities, VDJdb matching favored anti-spike CD8 responses.

As part of library construction, unique molecular identifiers were attached to individual cDNA molecules. TCRdb analysed the 5' RACE reads with MiXCR anew, one entry per CDR3 protein. Of around 53,000 distinct CDR3 sequences in the sample, around 10% were seen once. This TCR was recovered from an adult who was a healthcare worker with PCR-confirmed SARS-CoV-2 infection or an uninfected control (not recorded which). Source material: whole blood.

The chain's CDR3 is CASSLGLTEAFF. CDR3 bases: TGTGCCAGCAGTTTGGGCTTGACTGAGGCTTTCTTT. J is TRBJ1-1 and V is TRBV12-3 or TRBV12-4; D ambiguous. CDR3 length: 12 residues.